The clone carrying this TCR beta chain was detected a few times. The data stem from a study of radiotherapy plus CTLA-4 blockade in lung cancer. This table comes from immunoSEQ multiplex PCR, and its TCRdb copy is limited to in-frame clones, with some not included. The sample holds 50,000 to 65,000 clones, about three quarters seen once. Trimming removed 0 bases at V and 7 bases at J, with 16 bases between. Germline V lookup: CDR1 LGHNA, CDR2 YSLEER. The CDR3 is made up of 16 amino acids. This chain joins TRBV4-3 and TRBJ1-3; D not certain. The clonotype comes from a human donor with non-small cell lung cancer whose response to radiotherapy plus ipilimumab could not be evaluated. This material consisted of peripheral blood, taken from a patient treated with radiotherapy plus ipilimumab. The CDR3 is CASSQDRRARSNTIYF. CDR3 sequence (DNA): TGCGCCAGCAGCCAAGATAGGAGGGCTCGCTCGAACACCATATATTTT.